This T cell receptor beta chain originates from a study of cytomegalovirus exposure and HLA in healthy donors (dated by TCRdb to the late 2010s). Looking at the study overall: An earlier analysis of a few hundred of the donors reported under 300 Gb of sequence data and 117 million unique TCR beta sequences obtained from roughly 180 million T cells. Alongside the repertoire data, information on donor age, sex, ethnicity and CMV serostatus was compiled. Among the roughly 370 genotyped donors, around 79% belonged to the genetic ancestry cluster associated with self-reported Caucasian donors. In a later genetic analysis, genome-wide SNP genotypes for 398 of the 666 donors were used, and that subset was treated as a discovery cohort. The number of typed donors differed by locus: roughly 620-640 for A, B, C, DRB1 and DQB1; approximately 530 for DQA1; some 590 for DPA1; and around 450 for DPB1. An earlier analysis of around 580 of the donors used high-throughput TCR beta sequencing to judge whether each TCR beta V gene segment behaved as functional or pseudogenic. Roughly 5 DR-DQ haplotypes were treated as single units for association and clustering because of strong linkage in the cohort. Rather than drawing on any new phenotypic data, the later analysis identified candidate immune exposures from TCR beta sequences and the way those sequences occurred across donors. Both class I and class II loci were covered by HLA typing, at four-digit resolution. All discovery cohort repertoires had been generated on a single sequencing platform. Approximately 310 gigabases of sequencing data and approximately 80 million unique TCR sequences were included in an early release covering about 700 HLA-typed donors. On average, roughly 240,000 unique TCR beta nucleotide sequences were sequenced per donor among roughly 430 genotyped donors of the cohort, with roughly 20% of those sequences being non-productive. Besides the first cohort of approximately 710 subjects, a separate validation cohort made up of roughly 130 different subjects was used. The study combined high-throughput TCR immunosequencing, statistical association of individual TCRs with disease status, and machine learning to predict cytomegalovirus infection status. A later analysis re-examined previously published TCR beta repertoires from more than 600 donors and added high-resolution HLA genotyping to investigate patterns of TCR occurrence. The study aimed to test whether cataloging public T cell receptors could reveal signatures of past pathogen exposure. Using immunosequencing, the study profiled T cell repertoires from around 670 subjects and related those repertoires to cytomegalovirus serostatus.

The cohort consisted of approximately 670 healthy bone marrow donors. At the time of sampling, all cohort members were nominally healthy, though unrecorded immune exposures were likely present. The donor was CMV seronegative and was included in the group of hundreds of seronegative cohort members. A peripheral blood sample was collected from each donor, and TCR beta sequencing was performed on peripheral blood mononuclear cells. The Qiagen DNeasy Blood Extraction Kit was used to extract genomic DNA from the blood cell samples. General findings and caveats noted by the study authors: Linkage disequilibrium might explain the correlated functional status among segregating V segments, but an unknown experimental factor could not be excluded. The sequencing pipeline was judged likely to have produced a cluster of highly shared sequence variants as a technical artifact. In vitro tests confirmed that three of the cytomegalovirus-associated TCR beta chains recognize cytomegalovirus antigens. HLA typing was unavailable for some donors at each locus, so association tests used only the typed subset. The study listed approximately 150 TCR beta chains as associated with cytomegalovirus. When HLA alleles, especially DR and DQ, strongly co-occurred, attributing TCR associations to individual alleles was difficult. A later analysis found that most CMV-associated TCR beta chains appeared HLA-restricted, with HLA associations seemingly driven largely by CMV exposure. A later analysis associated about 17,000 TCR beta sequences with specific HLA alleles at a false discovery rate of 0.05. Presence/absence analyses assumed roughly uniform sequencing depth across donors, an assumption that may not hold. Compared with the roughly 600-donor mean, donors in an Asian-associated ancestry cluster had fewer N-insertions in productive TCRs, according to a later genetic analysis. In a later analysis, the rate of TCR association differed among HLA loci, with DRB1 alleles having the most associated TCRs and HLA-C alleles having the fewest. Over 15 rarely observed V segments, including chromosome 9 orphons, were excluded from the earlier analysis of several hundred of the donors because counts were too low. In a later analysis, HLA-associated TCR beta chains were found to be more clonally expanded and to have lower generation probabilities than equally common non-associated chains. A further reported finding was that TCR beta sequences accurately predicted the HLA-A and HLA-B alleles for most subjects in the first cohort. Because the 87-base-pair reads could not distinguish some IMGT-functional V segments, including TRBV6-2 and TRBV6-3, those segments were excluded. Most TCR sequences were seen in very few donors, while some public TCRs were found in many individuals. The only immune exposure information available for the cohort was CMV serostatus. The authors suggested that the approach could potentially be generalized to other disease states and immunological phenotypes. In both the original and validation cohorts, the classifier was reported to diagnose cytomegalovirus status with high specificity and sensitivity. In a later analysis, several top co-occurrence clusters were reported to appear linked to parvovirus B19, influenza, CMV and Epstein-Barr virus. This cohort had only TCR beta chains sequenced, and the lack of alpha or paired-chain data limited which features could be detected. In an earlier analysis of 500 to 650 of the donors, most TCR beta V segments appeared in productive rearrangements about 90% or about 30% of the time, broadly matching IMGT annotations. V-gene and J-gene trimming of TCR beta chains was associated with a missense DCLRE1C variant in a later genetic analysis, and the association was replicated in an independent cohort.

The protocol used for the library was the immunoSEQ multiplex PCR assay. For the multiplex PCR, a mixture combining 60 forward primers for TCR Vbeta segments and 13 reverse primers for TCR Jbeta segments was used. The CDR3 region of rearranged TCR beta genes was amplified from genomic DNA by a multiplex PCR assay. The amplified TCR beta libraries were sequenced on the Illumina HiSeq System as 87-base-pair reads. In the paper's pipeline: A later analysis tallied tens of millions of unique TCR beta chains across the 610 or so repertoires, and about 12 million of those chains were shared by two or more donors. To remove PCR and sequencing errors, raw reads were error-corrected and collapsed into unique sequences using a nearest-neighbor algorithm that merged closely related sequences. To assign V, D and J gene segments, CDR3 sequences were aligned to IMGT reference sequences. For a sequence to be retained, a match of at least six nucleotides was required to both a V gene segment and a J gene segment. Rearrangements were classified as productive when the CDR3 lacked stop codons and remained in frame with V and J, and all other rearrangements were classified as non-productive. Following IMGT convention, CDR3 was defined as the stretch from the second conserved V-encoded cysteine up to the conserved J-encoded phenylalanine. In an earlier analysis of around 600 of the donors, sequences lacking an unambiguous match to a single V gene segment were excluded. An earlier analysis of several hundred of the donors called V segments functional above 56.7% productive rearrangements and segregating when the between-donor standard deviation exceeded 5%. To diagnose cytomegalovirus status from the catalog of TCR beta chain sequences, a statistical classification framework was built. In a later analysis, V and J genes were assigned by comparing TCR nucleotide sequences against IMGT/GENE-DB human TR gene sequences. The TCRdist pipeline was used in a later analysis to assign CDR3 sequences and most-parsimonious VDJ recombination scenarios. In a later analysis, each TCR beta chain was defined by its CDR3 amino acid sequence together with its V-gene family, and reads without a unique V-gene family were excluded. In a later analysis, 500 to 650 highly shared, low-generation-probability nucleotide sequences were removed to address suspected cross-contamination and a sequencing artifact. In a later analysis, a clonal expansion index was calculated for each public chain from normalized within-repertoire ranks of inferred template counts. In a later analysis, generation probabilities were computed using a VDJ recombination model fitted to out-of-frame rearrangements, and the results were checked against IGoR. Hypergeometric tests were used in a later analysis to score TCR-TCR, TCR-HLA and TCR-CMV co-occurrence, with a repertoire-size bias correction applied to the TCR pairs. False discovery rates were estimated in a later analysis by permuting HLA or CMV assignments 20 times. In a later analysis, co-occurring TCRs were grouped using DBSCAN, with TCRdist sequence similarity added in when clustering inside HLA-allele-positive subsets. Co-occurrence clustering excluded repertoires with fewer than 30,000 or more than 120,000 public chains, plus five with anomalous nucleotide sharing. TCRdb obtained this table from immuneACCESS and retained in-frame rearrangements with V and J assigned. These tables miss some clones; where compared with another copy, unresolved V genes account for less than half of the shortfall, and the remainder is unexplained. V and J calls and clone size are copied from that table; D and trimming were computed from the DNA. The sample table lists about 160,000 clones, roughly four fifths of them with a count of one. The ten largest clones take up approximately 13% of the sample.

As encoded in the germline V gene, CDR1 is SGHAT while CDR2 is FQNNGV. The junction shows trimming of 5 bases on V and 0 bases on J, and the gene matches do not reach 3 bases of it. The CDR3, cysteine through phenylalanine, is 15 amino acids long. Only the CDR3 region is kept as DNA, spanning 45 bases read in frame from base 1. To note about this clone: This clone's antigen is unknown. Nothing much larger sits one base from this clone, and base qualities are not available.

The source of this sequence is a woman in her fifties or sixties in good health and CMV-seronegative. The sequencing sample was made of PBMCs. The chain couples TRBV11-2 to TRBJ2-2; TRBD2 matches 7 bases in the middle. The sequenced DNA is TGTGCCAGCAGCCCCCGGGGGGCGAACACCGGGGAGCTGTTTTTT. This is translated as CASSPRGANTGELFF.